Listed here is a single T cell receptor (beta chain). This entry belongs to a study of blood T cell repertoires in COVID-19. At the level of the study: Samples representing acute and convalescent COVID-19 were sourced from the United States, Italy and Spain.

As originally analysed: Counts of nucleated cells, estimated from reference gene primer amplification, were obtained. The method was immunoSEQ multiplex PCR; TCRdb's version includes in-frame clones alone and lacks a portion of them. V and J calls plus clone size are reproduced from that table; the DNA served to infer D and trimming. This sample yields hundreds of thousands of clones, of which approximately 86% are seen a single time; more than 4% belongs to the top ten. The CDR3 has 14 residues. Germline V CDR1 and CDR2: SGHVS, FQNEAQ. V gave up 5 bases and J gave up 3 bases, with 11 bases separating them.

This clonotype was obtained from a woman in her thirties who had been exposed to COVID-19. The gene calls are TRBV7-8 and TRBJ2-1; TRBD2 might be the D (6 bases). The sequencing input was PBMCs or T cells enriched from blood (not recorded which). This CDR3 is CASSPAGSYNEQFF. The CDR3, as DNA: TGTGCCAGCAGCCCCGCCGGGAGCTACAATGAGCAGTTCTTC.